Following are 18 T cell receptor beta chains from one sample sequenced in a study of blood T cell repertoires in COVID-19. This table comes from immunoSEQ multiplex PCR, and its TCRdb copy is limited to in-frame clones, with some not included. This sample carries roughly 75,000 clones, roughly 86% of them seen once, and the ten largest clones take approximately 0.8%. Sequenced material: peripheral blood. The receptors stem from a woman aged 70-85 years with acute or convalescent COVID-19.

The chain combines TRBV5-1 with TRBJ2-7, with 9 nucleotides matching TRBD1. J lost 5 bases, V lost 0 bases, and 9 bases had no gene match. Germline assignment: CDR1 SGHRS and CDR2 YFSETQ. This CDR3 has 16 residues. In DNA, the CDR3 is TGCGCCAGCAGCTTGGGCCCGGGACAGGGTTTCAACGAGCAGTACTTC. Protein: CASSLGPGQGFNEQYF.

V gene TRBV9 combines with J gene TRBJ2-1; TRBD1 matches at 11 bases. Per the germline V gene, CDR1 is SGDLS and CDR2 is YYNGEE. Trimming at V came to 0 bases and at J to 7 bases, leaving 9 bases not matched to a gene. The CDR3 has 17 amino acids. The CDR3 loop is CASSVVADRDRGNEQFF. CDR3 nucleotides: TGTGCCAGCAGCGTAGTAGCAGACCGGGACAGGGGGAATGAGCAGTTCTTC.

V is TRBV18 and J is TRBJ2-7, with 8 positions matching TRBD1. V lost 0 bases to trimming and J lost 3 bases; unmatched junction nucleotides: 4. This CDR3 spans 15 amino acids. Looked up from germline, CDR1 is KGHSH and CDR2 is LQKENI. The CDR3 sequence is CASSPPAGTGYEQYF. The CDR3 region has the DNA TGTGCCAGCTCACCACCGGCGGGGACAGGCTACGAGCAGTACTTC.

J is TRBJ2-4 and V is TRBV30; 7 bases map to TRBD2. The CDR3 is 17 amino acids. The germline gives CDR1 GTSNPN, CDR2 SVGIG (reference sequence). V gave up 2 bases and J gave up 6 bases; unmatched junction bases: 16. The CDR3 loop is CAWSRPGAGAVANIQYF. CDR3 nucleotide sequence: TGTGCCTGGAGTCGACCTGGGGCGGGAGCAGTCGCAAACATTCAGTACTTC.

This clone was seen once. The CDR3 coding sequence is TGTGCCAGCAAACAGGACAATCAGCCCCAGCATTTT. It specifies CASKQDNQPQHF. The chain joins TRBV2 to TRBJ1-5, with D tentatively TRBD1 (5 bases). With 7 bases removed from V and 3 bases from J, the gap between germline ends came to 7 bases. Germline loops: CDR1 SNHLY, CDR2 FYNNEI. The CDR3 has 12 residues.

The CDR3 region has the DNA TGTGCCAGCAGTTCCGTCGGACAGGGAGCAGATACGCAGTATTTT. This gives the protein CASSSVGQGADTQYF. V gene TRBV28 combines with J gene TRBJ2-3; TRBD1 agrees at 8 bases. The CDR3 consists of 15 residues. The J segment lost 4 bases and the V segment lost 4 bases, leaving 7 bases of the junction unmatched. CDR1 is MDHEN and CDR2 is SYDVKM in the germline V gene. Based on the CDR3 plus reference TRBV28 and TRBJ2-3, the full variable domain is DVKVTQSSRYLVKRTGEKVFLECVQDMDHENMFWYRQDPGLGLRLIYFSYDVKMKEKGDIPEGYSVSREKKERFSLILESASTNQTSMYLCASSSVGQGADTQYFGPGTRLTVL.

The chain employs TRBV18 and TRBJ1-1; D is ambiguous. This CDR3 region has 13 residues. Germline-derived CDR1 and CDR2 are KGHSH and LQKENI. Trimming removed 6 bases at V and 1 base at J, with 9 bases between. The CDR3 region has the DNA TGTGCCAGCTCGCTTGAGGCGAACACTGAAGCTTTCTTT. It specifies CASSLEANTEAFF.

The chain employs TRBV6-1 and TRBJ2-5; 12 bases are a match to TRBD2. The CDR3 is 18 residues long. The germline V gene has CDR1 MNHNS and CDR2 SASEGT. The junction had 7 bases not matched to a gene; V was cut back by 1 base and J by 1 base. The CDR3 DNA sequence: TGTGCCAGCAGTGAAGTACTAGCGGGGGGCCCCAGCCAAGAGACCCAGTACTTC. Its translation: CASSEVLAGGPSQETQYF.

The chain couples TRBV10-3 to TRBJ2-1; D gene uncertain. There are 13 residues in the CDR3. V gave up 3 bases and J gave up 5 bases, with 8 bases separating them. Germline assignment: CDR1 ENHRY and CDR2 SYGVKD. In nucleotides, the CDR3 is TGTGCCATCAGTGATGGGCAGGACAATGAGCAGTTCTTC. This encodes CAISDGQDNEQFF.

The rearrangement joins TRBV19 to TRBJ1-3; unclear D gene. Germline assignment: CDR1 LNHDA and CDR2 SQIVND (reference sequence). The ends were cut back, 5 bases at V and 2 bases at J, with 4 bases in the middle. The CDR3 has 12 residues. CDR3 coding DNA: TGTGCCAGTAGTTCAGCTGGAAACACCATATATTTT. Translation: CASSSAGNTIYF.

This chain joins TRBV24-1 and TRBJ2-7, with 8 bases matching TRBD2. This CDR3 comprises 20 residues. The V segment lost 3 bases and the J segment 3 bases; nucleotides outside the gene matches: 21. The V gene's germline CDR1 is KGHDR and CDR2 SFDVKD. CDR3 in DNA: TGTGCCACCAGTGATAAATCACTAGCGGCCCCGGCCGTTTGGGGCTACGAGCAGTACTTC. This sequence encodes CATSDKSLAAPAVWGYEQYF.

The V gene is TRBV6-5, the J gene TRBJ1-3, with TRBD1 identical over 8 bases. Germline loops: CDR1 MNHEY, CDR2 SVGAGI. The CDR3 is made up of 14 amino acids. Germline trimming cut 6 bases from V and 4 bases from J; bases unmatched to any gene: 5. CDR3 coding DNA: TGTGCCAGCAGGGAGACAGGGGACGGAAACACCATATATTTT. Translating gives CASRETGDGNTIYF.

V gene TRBV2 combines with J gene TRBJ1-1; 9 bases are shared with TRBD1. V was pared by 5 bases and J by 3 bases, with 4 bases of the junction left unmatched. The CDR3 is 14 amino acids. Germline CDR1 and CDR2: SNHLY and FYNNEI. The chain's CDR3 is CASSFTGGDTEAFF. The CDR3 DNA is TGTGCCAGCAGTTTCACAGGGGGCGACACTGAAGCTTTCTTT.

The rearrangement joins TRBV19 to TRBJ1-1; TRBD1 matches at 7 bases. V gave up 6 bases and J gave up 5 bases; unmatched junction bases: 6. Germline-derived CDR1 and CDR2 are LNHDA and SQIVND (reference sequence). The CDR3 length is 13 residues. In nucleotides, the CDR3 is TGTGCCAGTAGCACAGGGGCCGGGACTGAAGCTTTCTTT. It encodes CASSTGAGTEAFF.

The gene calls are TRBV4-1 and TRBJ1-1; 7 bases are shared with TRBD1. CDR3 length: 15 residues. CDR1 and CDR2 from the germline V gene are MGHRA and YSYEKL. V was clipped by 1 base and J by 5 bases; unmatched bases: 7. DNA of the CDR3: TGCGCCAGCAGCCAAGCCTACAGGGGACGGACTGAAGCTTTCTTT. Translation gives CASSQAYRGRTEAFF.

The chain links TRBV6-2 or TRBV6-3 to TRBJ2-2; D is perhaps TRBD2 (5 bases). The CDR3 length is 15 residues. V lost 0 bases to trimming and J lost 7 bases, with 12 bases between them. Germline V gene data show CDR1 as MNHEY and CDR2 as SVGEGT. The CDR3 protein is CASSYSSRAGGELFF. The CDR3 region has the DNA TGTGCCAGCAGTTACTCATCGCGGGCAGGCGGGGAGCTGTTTTTT.

CDR3 sequence reads: CASSFSFSNQPQHF. In nucleotides, the CDR3 is TGTGCCAGCAGTTTCAGTTTTAGCAATCAGCCCCAGCATTTT. The chain couples TRBV28 to TRBJ1-5; D not certain. Germline CDR1 is MDHEN and CDR2 is SYDVKM. V lost 3 bases, J lost 0 bases, and 6 bases lay in between. The CDR3 runs to 14 residues.

V and J are TRBV10-3 and TRBJ2-7, with a tentative D call TRBD1 (5 bases). The ends were cut back, 3 bases at V and 0 bases at J, with 9 bases in the middle. The CDR3 sequence is 14 residues long. Germline V lookup: CDR1 ENHRY, CDR2 SYGVKD. This CDR3 is CAISDRQSSYEQYF. DNA of the CDR3: TGTGCCATCAGTGATAGACAGAGCTCCTACGAGCAGTACTTC.